This TCR beta chain was sequenced for a study of blood T cell repertoires in COVID-19. As for the study in general: The United States, Italy and Spain provided the acute and convalescent COVID-19 samples. Nucleic acid was either cDNA or gDNA, and it came from T cells, B-cell-depleted T cells, or PBMCs.

In the authors' methods: Using reference gene primer amplification, nucleated cell counts were estimated. The assay was immunoSEQ multiplex PCR, and TCRdb's table has in-frame clones only and misses some. The DNA gave D and trimming, while V, J and clone size come from that table. Among about 190,000 clones listed, more than 70% were seen once. The germline V and J ends were trimmed by 5 bases and 8 bases, with 15 bases remaining between them. CDR3 length equals 13 residues. Per germline, CDR1 LNHDA and CDR2 SQIVND (reference sequence). The rearrangement joins TRBV19 to TRBJ1-2; possible D gene TRBD1, 6 bases. Sequencing was done on a sample of peripheral blood. The TCR comes from a young man with active or convalescent COVID-19. As DNA, the CDR3 is TGTGCCAGTAGTGCGCAGGGGTGGTACGGCTACACCTTC. Its protein product is CASSAQGWYGYTF.